This TCR beta chain was identified during a study of blood T cell repertoires in COVID-19. Study-wide context: Researchers got acute and convalescent COVID-19 samples from the United States, Italy and Spain. Nucleic acid was either cDNA or gDNA, and it came from T cells, B-cell-depleted T cells, or PBMCs.

Original processing notes: Quantification of nucleated cells was approximated via reference gene primer amplification. Measured with immunoSEQ multiplex PCR; TCRdb has only the in-frame clones, and not every one. That table supplies the V and J calls and clone size; D and trimming were determined from the DNA. The sample consists of 200,000 or so clones, approximately 80% of them appearing once. CDR3 length: 11 amino acids. Germline V gene sequence: CDR1 LGHNA, CDR2 YNFKEQ. The V and J ends lost 4 bases and 16 bases respectively, with 14 bases between them. The TCR sequence derives from a human donor in a cohort sampled during active COVID-19. This chain uses TRBV4-2 with TRBJ2-1; possible D gene TRBD2, 6 bases. The sample comprised peripheral blood. The CDR3 loop reads CASSLGQGLFF. CDR3 DNA sequence: TGTGCCAGCAGCCTGGGGCAGGGACTTTTCTTC.